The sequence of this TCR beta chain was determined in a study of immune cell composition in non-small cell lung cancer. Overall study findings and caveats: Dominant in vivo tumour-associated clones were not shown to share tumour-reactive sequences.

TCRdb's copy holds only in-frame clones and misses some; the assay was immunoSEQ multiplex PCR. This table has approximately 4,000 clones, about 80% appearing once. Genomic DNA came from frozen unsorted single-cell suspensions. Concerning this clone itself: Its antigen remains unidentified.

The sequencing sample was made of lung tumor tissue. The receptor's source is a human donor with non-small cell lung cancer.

The CDR3 reads CASSPIFSANTGELFF. CDR3 coding DNA: TGTGCCAGCAGCCCCATTTTTAGTGCGAACACCGGGGAGCTGTTTTTT. The J gene is TRBJ2-2, the V gene TRBV7-9; no firm D call. Trimming removed 5 bases at V and 0 bases at J, with 13 bases between. This CDR3 has 16 residues. Germline CDR1 and CDR2: SEHNR and FQNEAQ (reference sequence). The full variable domain, its missing parts supplied by reference TRBV7-9 and TRBJ2-2, is DTGVSQNPRHKITKRGQNVTFRCDPISEHNRLYWYRQTLGQGPEFLTYFQNEAQLEKSRLLSDRFSAERPKGSFSTLEIQRTEQGDSAMYLCASSPIFSANTGELFFGEGSRLTVL.